This T cell receptor (beta chain) was sequenced during a study of control samples from healthy donors and cancer patients. In the case of this clone: The same CDR3 can be traced to other DNA sequences in this sample.

The V segment lost 3 bases and the J segment 7 bases; nucleotides outside the gene matches: 5. This CDR3 contains 15 residues. Germline values: CDR1 MDHEN, CDR2 SYDVKM. Profiled with immunoSEQ multiplex PCR; TCRdb holds only in-frame clones, not every one. The data show about 250,000 clones, roughly 80% seen once. The J gene is TRBJ2-1, the V gene TRBV28, with 11 positions matching TRBD2. This TCR derives from an older woman with lung cancer. Sequencing was done on a sample of PBMCs. CDR3 amino acids: CASSFGLAGNNEQFF. The DNA of the CDR3 is TGTGCCAGCAGTTTTGGACTAGCGGGCAATAATGAGCAGTTCTTC.